This T cell receptor beta chain was obtained from a study of T cell responses to AZD1222 COVID-19 vaccine. TCRdb's table, derived via immunoSEQ multiplex PCR, lists solely in-frame clones and lacks some. Of 45,000 to 55,000 clones listed, about 81% are singletons. Sample: peripheral blood, taken on day 0 of AZD1222 vaccination. This TCR was recovered from an adult in good health.

The CDR3 coding sequence is TGTGCCAGCAGCCAAGCGGGAAGGGGGGGCTGGGAGCAGTACTTC. It is translated as CASSQAGRGGWEQYF. This sequence joins TRBV4-2 and TRBJ2-7; tentative D call: TRBD2 (7 bases). Trimming removed 1 base at V and 7 bases at J, with 17 bases between. In germline, CDR1 is LGHNA, CDR2 YNFKEQ. The CDR3 length is 15 residues.